The rows below give T cell receptor beta chains drawn from one sample of a study of shared clonotypes between healthy human individuals. Data came from immunoSEQ multiplex PCR; TCRdb stores just in-frame clones and leaves some out. Among roughly 700,000 clones listed, less than 85% were seen once. The sample comprised memory CD4+ T cells sorted from blood. The source is a woman aged 25 to 39 in good health. Both conserved end residues are part of each CDR3. The order of the fields is clone size, V gene, D gene, J gene, CDR3 protein, CDR3 DNA. D genes are given only for firm matches. Some rows mark clone size as missing; the rest say once, few, many or name a class of expanded clone.

size: .
V: TRBV30
D: .
J: TRBJ2-3
CDR3: CAWSLLRGHQDTQYF
DNA: TGTGCCTGGAGTCTTCTACGGGGGCATCAAGATACGCAGTATTTT

size: .
V: TRBV9
D: .
J: TRBJ2-2
CDR3: CASSVVTSGELFF
DNA: TGTGCCAGCAGCGTAGTAACTAGCGGGGAGCTGTTTTTT

size: .
V: TRBV25-1
D: .
J: TRBJ2-5
CDR3: CASSELAKTQYF
DNA: TGTGCCAGCAGTGAATTGGCGAAGACCCAGTACTTC

size: .
V: TRBV21-1
D: .
J: TRBJ2-7
CDR3: CASSKGGLSEQYF
DNA: TGTGCCAGCAGCAAAGGGGGACTATCCGAGCAGTACTTC

size: .
V: TRBV7-6
D: TRBD2
J: TRBJ2-1
CDR3: CASSLEMPSGGVYEQFF
DNA: TGTGCCAGCAGCTTAGAAATGCCTAGCGGGGGTGTCTATGAGCAGTTCTTC

size: .
V: TRBV10-1
D: TRBD1
J: TRBJ2-1
CDR3: CASSDGQGVGRQFF
DNA: TGCGCCAGCAGTGACGGACAGGGGGTTGGGCGGCAGTTCTTC

size: .
V: TRBV19
D: .
J: TRBJ1-2
CDR3: CASSLSGGEGGYTF
DNA: TGTGCCAGTAGTTTAAGTGGCGGGGAAGGAGGTTACACCTTC

size: .
V: TRBV15
D: TRBD1
J: TRBJ2-5
CDR3: CATSRPPGQKETQYF
DNA: TGTGCCACCAGCAGACCCCCGGGACAGAAAGAGACCCAGTACTTC

size: .
V: TRBV19
D: .
J: TRBJ1-5
CDR3: CASRGMVGNQPQHF
DNA: TGTGCCAGTAGGGGAATGGTGGGCAATCAGCCCCAGCATTTT

size: .
V: TRBV30
D: TRBD1
J: TRBJ1-2
CDR3: CAWSRGDRDYTF
DNA: TGTGCCTGGAGCAGGGGGGACAGGGACTACACCTTC

size: .
V: TRBV7-9
D: .
J: TRBJ2-7
CDR3: CASSLALAEQYF
DNA: TGTGCCAGCAGCTTAGCGCTTGCCGAGCAGTACTTC

size: few
V: TRBV20-1
D: .
J: TRBJ2-5
CDR3: CSAIEGETQYF
DNA: TGCAGTGCTATTGAAGGAGAGACCCAGTACTTC

size: .
V: TRBV25-1
D: .
J: TRBJ2-5
CDR3: CASSDGVGETQYF
DNA: TGTGCCAGCAGTGACGGTGTGGGGGAGACCCAGTACTTC

size: .
V: TRBV28
D: .
J: TRBJ1-1
CDR3: CASRTTSRTEAFF
DNA: TGTGCCAGCAGGACAACGTCACGCACTGAAGCTTTCTTT

size: .
V: TRBV15
D: TRBD1
J: TRBJ2-2
CDR3: CATSITGTGAHTGELFF
DNA: TGTGCCACCAGCATAACCGGGACAGGGGCCCACACCGGGGAGCTGTTTTTT

size: .
V: TRBV7-2
D: .
J: TRBJ1-2
CDR3: CAGLWGPFLANYGYTF
DNA: TGTGCCGGCCTGTGGGGGCCTTTCCTTGCTAACTATGGCTACACCTTC

size: .
V: TRBV27
D: .
J: TRBJ2-2
CDR3: CASSHAVRGGELFF
DNA: TGTGCCAGCAGTCACGCAGTGAGGGGCGGGGAGCTGTTTTTT

size: .
V: TRBV18
D: TRBD1
J: TRBJ2-3
CDR3: CASSPLRDRTDTQYF
DNA: TGTGCCAGCTCACCACTCCGGGACAGGACAGATACGCAGTATTTT

size: .
V: TRBV19
D: .
J: TRBJ1-1
CDR3: CASSFRWDMVNTEAFF
DNA: TGTGCCAGTAGTTTCCGTTGGGACATGGTGAACACTGAAGCTTTCTTT

size: few
V: TRBV5-4
D: TRBD1
J: TRBJ2-5
CDR3: CASSSPSDRDATQYF
DNA: TGTGCCAGCAGCTCCCCCTCTGACAGGGATGCGACCCAGTACTTC

size: .
V: TRBV28
D: TRBD1
J: TRBJ1-4
CDR3: CASIASGTGNEKLFF
DNA: TGTGCCAGCATCGCATCCGGGACAGGGAATGAAAAACTGTTTTTT

size: .
V: TRBV11-2
D: .
J: TRBJ2-7
CDR3: CASSFGQRQYF
DNA: TGTGCCAGCAGCTTCGGACAGCGGCAGTACTTC

size: .
V: TRBV27
D: .
J: TRBJ2-2
CDR3: CASSRRRTAGELFF
DNA: TGTGCCAGCAGTAGACGTCGTACGGCCGGGGAGCTGTTTTTT

size: .
V: TRBV27
D: .
J: TRBJ2-5
CDR3: CASSLQGRARETQYF
DNA: TGTGCCAGCAGTTTACAGGGACGAGCAAGAGAGACCCAGTACTTC

size: many
V: TRBV25-1
D: TRBD2
J: TRBJ2-1
CDR3: CASSDRASGRANNEQFF
DNA: TGTGCCAGCAGTGATCGGGCTAGCGGGAGGGCCAACAATGAGCAGTTCTTC

size: .
V: TRBV5-8
D: .
J: TRBJ1-4
CDR3: CASSLATNEKLFF
DNA: TGTGCCAGCAGCTTGGCAACTAATGAAAAACTGTTTTTT

size: few
V: TRBV2
D: .
J: TRBJ1-5
CDR3: CASSEAPSNSNQPQHF
DNA: TGTGCCAGCAGTGAAGCTCCCAGCAATAGCAATCAGCCCCAGCATTTT

size: .
V: TRBV2
D: TRBD2
J: TRBJ2-5
CDR3: CASSDLGGMVAGAWETQYF
DNA: TGTGCCAGCAGTGATTTGGGTGGGATGGTAGCGGGAGCGTGGGAGACCCAGTACTTC

size: .
V: TRBV28
D: .
J: TRBJ1-4
CDR3: CASSFGGPNEKLFF
DNA: TGTGCCAGCAGCTTCGGGGGGCCAAATGAAAAACTGTTTTTT

size: .
V: TRBV7-2
D: .
J: TRBJ2-7
CDR3: CASSPSYEQYF
DNA: TGTGCCAGCAGCCCCAGTTACGAGCAGTACTTC

size: .
V: TRBV27
D: .
J: TRBJ1-2
CDR3: CASSPTPPMGYTF
DNA: TGTGCCAGCAGTCCGACACCCCCTATGGGCTACACCTTC

size: .
V: TRBV9
D: TRBD1
J: TRBJ2-7
CDR3: CASSVGPPGTGGYEQYF
DNA: TGTGCCAGCAGCGTAGGGCCCCCGGGGACAGGGGGCTACGAGCAGTACTTC

size: .
V: TRBV30
D: .
J: TRBJ1-5
CDR3: CAWSVTSGDQPQHF
DNA: TGTGCCTGGAGTGTAACGTCAGGGGATCAGCCCCAGCATTTT

size: .
V: TRBV2
D: TRBD1
J: TRBJ2-3
CDR3: CASSARTGAPTDTQYF
DNA: TGTGCCAGCAGCGCTCGGACAGGGGCCCCCACAGATACGCAGTATTTT

size: once
V: TRBV18
D: .
J: TRBJ2-3
CDR3: CASSVDYLSTDTQYF
DNA: TGTGCCAGCTCAGTGGACTACTTAAGCACAGATACGCAGTATTTT

size: .
V: TRBV5-1
D: .
J: TRBJ2-5
CDR3: CASTIDPGAETQYF
DNA: TGCGCCAGCACCATTGACCCGGGGGCAGAGACCCAGTACTTC

size: few
V: TRBV5-1
D: TRBD1
J: TRBJ2-5
CDR3: CASSYGQVETQYF
DNA: TGCGCCAGCAGCTACGGACAGGTAGAGACCCAGTACTTC

size: .
V: TRBV6-1
D: .
J: TRBJ2-7
CDR3: CASSEPQGGREQYF
DNA: TGTGCCAGCAGTGAACCGCAGGGTGGACGCGAGCAGTACTTC

size: .
V: TRBV18
D: .
J: TRBJ1-5
CDR3: CASSGLSTGHSNQPQHF
DNA: TGTGCCAGCTCAGGTTTAAGCACAGGACATAGCAATCAGCCCCAGCATTTT

size: .
V: TRBV20-1
D: .
J: TRBJ1-4
CDR3: CSARNEKLFF
DNA: TGCAGTGCCCGCAATGAAAAACTGTTTTTT

size: .
V: TRBV7-3
D: TRBD1
J: TRBJ2-4
CDR3: CASSVTGGAGKNIQYF
DNA: TGTGCCAGCAGCGTAACAGGGGGCGCTGGCAAAAACATTCAGTACTTC

size: .
V: TRBV4-2
D: .
J: TRBJ2-1
CDR3: CASSQAFLSSYNEQFF
DNA: TGTGCCAGCAGCCAAGCCTTCCTGAGCTCCTACAATGAGCAGTTCTTC

size: .
V: TRBV19
D: TRBD2
J: TRBJ2-2
CDR3: CASRKTSGVNTGELFF
DNA: TGTGCCAGTAGGAAAACTAGCGGGGTGAACACCGGGGAGCTGTTTTTT

size: once
V: TRBV7-9
D: TRBD1
J: TRBJ1-5
CDR3: CASSLGWQQGGNQPQHF
DNA: TGTGCCAGCAGCTTAGGATGGCAACAGGGGGGCAATCAGCCCCAGCATTTT

size: .
V: TRBV4-1
D: TRBD2
J: TRBJ2-1
CDR3: CASSDRYVVGGSHNEQFF
DNA: TGCGCCAGCAGCGACCGTTATGTTGTTGGCGGGAGTCACAATGAGCAGTTCTTC

size: .
V: TRBV5-1
D: .
J: TRBJ2-7
CDR3: CASSVAGTGHEQYF
DNA: TGCGCCAGCAGCGTCGCTGGGACCGGCCACGAGCAGTACTTC

size: .
V: TRBV5-8
D: .
J: TRBJ1-5
CDR3: CASRTQSYSNQPQHF
DNA: TGTGCCAGCAGAACGCAGAGCTATAGCAATCAGCCCCAGCATTTT

size: .
V: TRBV18
D: .
J: TRBJ2-7
CDR3: CASSKERSYEQYF
DNA: TGTGCCAGCTCAAAGGAACGATCCTACGAGCAGTACTTC

size: .
V: TRBV6-5
D: TRBD1
J: TRBJ2-1
CDR3: CASSYETGGREQFF
DNA: TGTGCCAGCAGTTACGAAACAGGGGGACGTGAGCAGTTCTTC

size: once
V: TRBV4-1
D: .
J: TRBJ1-3
CDR3: CASSRRVLTSGNTIYF
DNA: TGCGCCAGCAGCCGGAGGGTCCTTACCTCTGGAAACACCATATATTTT

size: .
V: TRBV6-1
D: .
J: TRBJ1-1
CDR3: CASTRRLENTEAFF
DNA: TGTGCCAGCACCCGCCGCTTAGAGAACACTGAAGCTTTCTTT

size: .
V: TRBV30
D: TRBD1
J: TRBJ1-4
CDR3: CAWSVLRGLNEKLFF
DNA: TGTGCCTGGAGTGTACTCAGGGGGCTTAATGAAAAACTGTTTTTT

size: .
V: TRBV2
D: .
J: TRBJ1-3
CDR3: CASRIGTLALSGNTIYF
DNA: TGTGCCAGCAGAATCGGGACATTGGCCCTCTCTGGAAACACCATATATTTT

size: few
V: TRBV29-1
D: TRBD2
J: TRBJ2-5
CDR3: CSVERLAGGVTQETQYF
DNA: TGCAGCGTTGAACGGCTAGCGGGAGGCGTCACGCAAGAGACCCAGTACTTC

size: .
V: TRBV18
D: .
J: TRBJ2-7
CDR3: CASSPNSYEQYF
DNA: TGTGCCAGCTCACCGAATAGCTACGAGCAGTACTTC

size: .
V: TRBV6-1
D: TRBD1
J: TRBJ1-2
CDR3: CASSEDPTGDGYGYTF
DNA: TGTGCCAGCAGTGAAGACCCGACAGGGGATGGGTATGGCTACACCTTC

size: once
V: TRBV30
D: .
J: TRBJ2-1
CDR3: CAWGGSEQFF
DNA: TGTGCCTGGGGGGGGAGTGAGCAGTTCTTC

size: few
V: TRBV7-7
D: .
J: TRBJ1-1
CDR3: CASALRENTEAFF
DNA: TGTGCCAGCGCCTTACGTGAAAACACTGAAGCTTTCTTT

size: .
V: TRBV6-6
D: .
J: TRBJ2-7
CDR3: CASSYSWGDGIEYF
DNA: .